What follows are 7 T cell receptor beta chains derived from one specimen sequenced in a study of blood T cells in healthy people across ages. The second PCR ran roughly 7 to 11 cycles with a sample-barcoded 5' primer and J-beta primers. TCRdb used MiXCR to reprocess the 5' RACE reads, holding one entry per CDR3 protein. The data contain under 950,000 distinct CDR3 sequences, about a fifth of them singletons. Sequenced input: blood. The receptors stem from a man aged 65 to 85 in good health.

This clonotype appeared once. CDR3 sequence (DNA): TGCAGTGCTAGAGAAAAGGCCTACGAGCAGTACTTC. Residues: CSAREKAYEQYF. The rearrangement links TRBV20-1 to TRBJ2-7; the D is unclear. CDR3 size: 12 residues. The germline V and J ends were trimmed by 0 bases and 2 bases, with 5 bases remaining between them. Germline loops: CDR1 DFQATT, CDR2 SNEGSKA (reference sequence).

The chain couples TRBV4-3 to TRBJ2-2; D may correspond to TRBD1 or TRBD2 (5 bases each). Per germline, CDR1 LGHNA and CDR2 YSLEER. Trimming removed 0 bases at V and 7 bases at J, with 9 bases between. The CDR3 totals 14 residues. In DNA, the CDR3 is TGCGCCAGCAGCCAAGATGAGGGGATCGGGGAGCTGTTTTTT. It translates to CASSQDEGIGELFF.

This clonotype showed up just a few times. V is TRBV7-2 and J is TRBJ2-7; 15 nucleotides line up with TRBD2. CDR1 is SGHTA, CDR2 FQGNSA, per germline. V lost 6 bases, J lost 2 bases, and 8 bases stayed unmatched. The CDR3 has 17 residues. The CDR3 nucleotides are TGTGCCAGCAGTCCGGGACTAGCGGGAGGTTTCCCCTACGAGCAGTACGTC. Protein: CASSPGLAGGFPYEQYV.

This clonotype was picked up many times. CDR3 amino acids: CASSLMGGTYEQYF. The CDR3 DNA is TGTGCCAGCAGTTTAATGGGGGGTACCTACGAGCAGTACTTC. This chain connects TRBV11-2 to TRBJ2-7; tentatively, D is TRBD2 (6 bases). Germline V lookup: CDR1 SGHAT, CDR2 FQNNGV. The CDR3 sequence is 14 residues long. V lost 6 bases, J lost 2 bases, and 14 bases lay in between.

This clonotype was detected a few times. The chain uses TRBV7-6 and TRBJ1-2; TRBD1 might be the D (6 bases). Germline CDR1 reads SGHVS; CDR2 reads FNYEAQ. The CDR3 length is 16 residues. Trimming took off 4 bases at V and 4 bases at J, with 19 bases between the two ends. This CDR3 is CASSSITGPIGYGYTF. Here the CDR3 DNA reads TGTGCCAGCAGCTCAATCACAGGGCCCATTGGCTATGGCTACACCTTC.

The table lists this clonotype with many counts. The chain employs TRBV29-1 and TRBJ2-2; 7 positions agree with TRBD1. The germline V gene encodes CDR1 SQVTM and CDR2 ANQGSEA. The CDR3 covers 13 residues. V lost 6 bases and J lost 1; bases outside the gene matches: 2. CDR3 in DNA: TGCAGCGTACGACAGGGGAACACCGGGGAGCTGTTTTTT. This gives the protein CSVRQGNTGELFF.

This clonotype was seen a handful of times. The V call is TRBV24-1, the J call TRBJ1-2; D unclear. V gave up 3 bases and J gave up 4 bases, with 8 bases separating them. Germline values: CDR1 KGHDR, CDR2 SFDVKD. The CDR3 is made up of 13 amino acids. Here the CDR3 reads CATSDEEFYGYTF. CDR3 coding DNA: TGTGCCACCAGTGATGAGGAGTTCTATGGCTACACCTTC.